Following are 10 T cell receptor beta chains from one sample sequenced in a study of OX40 agonist ivuxolimab in advanced cancers. The assay was immunoSEQ multiplex PCR, and TCRdb's table has in-frame clones only and misses some. Among about 93,000 clones, roughly nine tenths were seen once, and the ten largest hold around 0.5%. The input for sequencing was CD4+ or CD8+ T cells sorted from blood, taken in a trial of the OX40 agonist ivuxolimab. The receptors stem from an adult with an advanced solid tumor such as melanoma, head and neck, liver or kidney cancer.

The CDR3 region is CTSSQLSPRDRGLYEQYF. In nucleotides, the CDR3 is TGCACCAGCAGCCAATTAAGCCCCCGGGACAGGGGACTTTACGAGCAGTACTTC. The chain joins TRBV1 to TRBJ2-7; the table's D gene call, TRBD1, was not cross checked with the DNA. TRBV1 counts as a pseudogene. The CDR3 runs 18 residues.

V and J are TRBV19 and TRBJ2-5, with TRBD1 matching 10 bases. The CDR3 runs to 16 residues. Germline CDR1 reads LNHDA; CDR2 reads SQIVND (reference sequence). V trimming: 7 bases; J trimming: 4 bases; junction bases outside the gene matches: 12. The CDR3 region has the DNA TGTGCCAGTACCAAACCCTGGACAGGGGGAGGAGAGACCCAGTACTTC. It yields the protein CASTKPWTGGGETQYF.

Comments on this clone: The same CDR3 is also encoded by other DNA sequences in this sample. This chain joins TRBV29-1 and TRBJ2-5; possible D gene TRBD2, 6 bases. The CDR3 sequence is 12 residues long. The V gene's germline CDR1 is SQVTM and CDR2 ANQGSEA. V was shortened by 3 bases and J by 4 bases, with 9 bases between the two germline ends. CDR3 amino acids: CSVDTSRETQYF. The CDR3 DNA follows: TGCAGCGTTGATACTAGCAGAGAGACCCAGTACTTC.

A single count supports this clone. The J gene is TRBJ2-5, the V gene TRBV6-5, with a weak D call TRBD1 (6 bases). CDR1 and CDR2 from the germline V gene are MNHEY and SVGAGI. This CDR3 has 14 residues. V lost 6 bases and J lost 5, with 16 bases in between. CDR3 sequence: CASSQPTGMETQYF. CDR3 bases: TGTGCCAGCAGCCAACCCACAGGGATGGAGACCCAGTACTTC.

The CDR3 DNA reads TGTGCCAGTAGTCCGCAGGTAGGGGCCAACGTCCTGACTTTC. This codes for CASSPQVGANVLTF. This chain links TRBV19 with TRBJ2-6; D remains ambiguous. CDR3 length: 14 residues. The germline V gene has CDR1 LNHDA and CDR2 SQIVND (reference sequence). V was pared by 5 bases and J by 4 bases, with 9 bases between.

This chain connects TRBV19 to TRBJ1-5; D is undetermined. V was cut by 3 bases and J by 3 bases, with 9 bases left in between. The germline V gene encodes CDR1 LNHDA and CDR2 SQIVND (reference sequence). The CDR3 runs to 14 residues. CDR3 loop: CASSMRQPNQPQHF. CDR3 nucleotide sequence: TGTGCCAGTAGTATGAGGCAGCCCAATCAGCCCCAGCATTTT.

Concerning this clone: Other DNA sequences in the sample encode the same CDR3. This chain links TRBV5-1 with TRBJ2-3; 10 bases line up with TRBD2. Germline V CDR1 and CDR2: SGHRS, YFSETQ. The junction had 4 bases not matched to a gene; V was cut back by 4 bases and J by 5 bases. There are 14 residues in the CDR3. CDR3 in DNA: TGCGCCAGCAGCCGGACTAGCGGTGGAGATACGCAGTATTTT. Amino acids: CASSRTSGGDTQYF. Combining the CDR3 with reference TRBV5-1 and TRBJ2-3 gives the whole variable domain KAGVTQTPRYLIKTRGQQVTLSCSPISGHRSVSWYQQTPGQGLQFLFEYFSETQRNKGNFPGRFSGRQFSNSRSEMNVSTLELGDSALYLCASSRTSGGDTQYFGPGTRLTVL.

This chain uses TRBV18 with TRBJ1-1, with a tentative D call TRBD1 (6 bases). V lost 3 bases and J 5 bases, leaving 13 bases between the germline ends. The CDR3 is 14 residues long. From germline, CDR1 is KGHSH and CDR2 LQKENI. The CDR3 loop is CASSPRGSATEAFF. In nucleotides, the CDR3 is TGTGCCAGCTCACCGAGGGGGTCGGCAACTGAAGCTTTCTTT.

This sequence joins TRBV11-2 and TRBJ2-3; D ambiguous. There are 15 residues in the CDR3. Trimming pared 2 bases from V and 5 bases from J, leaving 14 bases between. Germline V CDR1 and CDR2: SGHAT, FQNNGV. The CDR3 DNA follows: TGTGCCAGCAGCTTATACGTCAGTTCAGTAGATACGCAGTATTTT. Protein: CASSLYVSSVDTQYF.

This chain links TRBV11-3 with TRBJ2-3; 11 bases fit TRBD2. The germline V gene has CDR1 SGHNT and CDR2 YENEEA. The CDR3 is 17 amino acids. The J segment lost 3 bases and the V segment lost 0 bases, leaving 5 bases of the junction unmatched. CDR3: CASSLELAGVGTDTQYF. The CDR3 DNA reads as TGTGCCAGCAGCTTAGAACTAGCGGGAGTAGGGACAGATACGCAGTATTTT.